This T cell receptor (beta chain) was found in a study of shared clonotypes between healthy human individuals. Findings and limits, study-wide: A handful of donors had about 5% of their naive CD4 clonotypes in common. Memory subsets generally showed lower estimated richness than naive subsets.

It was CD45RO-negative cells, positively selected for CCR7, that made up naive CD8 cells, with terminally differentiated effector memory CD45RA+ cells excluded. The CDR3 is 15 amino acids. Germline lookup yields CDR1 SGHRS and CDR2 YFSETQ. Trimming cost V 3 bases and J 0 bases, with 10 bases left between them. Replicate PCRs for sorted subsets used around 200 ng DNA; this equaled 25,000 to 30,000 T cell genomes. Sequencing was performed with immunoSEQ multiplex PCR; in TCRdb, only in-frame clones are kept and a portion is missing. The sample carries about 2 million clones, just under 95% recorded once. On this clone: No antigen is known for it.

This TCR derives from a man between 18 and 29 years old in good health. The sample comprised naive CD8+ T cells sorted from blood. This chain links TRBV5-1 with TRBJ2-1; D not resolved. CDR3 amino acids: CASSSGPSSYNEQFF. In DNA form, the CDR3 reads TGCGCCAGCAGCTCAGGACCCAGCTCCTACAATGAGCAGTTCTTC.